This TCR beta chain was observed in a study of cytomegalovirus exposure and HLA in healthy donors. General study findings and limits: Exclusion applied to some V segments, including TRBV6-2 and TRBV6-3, as they were indistinguishable. Most sequenced TCRs were rare (though some public TCRs occurred in many donors).

Amplification used 60 Vbeta primers and 13 Jbeta primers. Here immunoSEQ multiplex PCR was the method, and the copy in TCRdb shows in-frame clones only, minus some. The data hold approximately 100,000 clones, with around three quarters observed a single time. This CDR3 has 14 residues. Germline V gene sequence: CDR1 SEHNR, CDR2 FQNEAQ (reference sequence). In this sample, this clone turned up once. The antigen is not known. At one end the junction does not follow the germline gene, possibly because of a read error. The gene calls are TRBV7-9 and TRBJ1-2; 7 bases are shared with TRBD1. The sequence was collected from a female donor in good health and CMV-seropositive. The sample taken for sequencing was PBMCs. The CDR3 sequence is CSSRPGGSVYGYTF. The CDR3 region has the DNA TGTTCCAGCAGGCCAGGGGGATCGGTCTATGGCTACACCTTC.